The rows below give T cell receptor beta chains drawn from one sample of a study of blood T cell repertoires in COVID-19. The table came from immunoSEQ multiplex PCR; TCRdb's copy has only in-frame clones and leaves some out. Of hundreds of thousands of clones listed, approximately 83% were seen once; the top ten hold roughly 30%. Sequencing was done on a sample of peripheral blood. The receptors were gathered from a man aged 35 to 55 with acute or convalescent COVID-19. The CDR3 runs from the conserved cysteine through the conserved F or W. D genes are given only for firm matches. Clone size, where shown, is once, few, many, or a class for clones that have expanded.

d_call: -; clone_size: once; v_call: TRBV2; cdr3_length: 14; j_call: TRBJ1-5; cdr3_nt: TGTGCCAGCACTCAGGCCCAGGGGTGGCAGCCCCAGCATTTT; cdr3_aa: CASTQAQGWQPQHF
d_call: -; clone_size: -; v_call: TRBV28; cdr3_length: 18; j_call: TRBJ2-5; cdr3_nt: TGTGCCAGCAGTTTATTTTCCTCGGTCGGGAGAGGTATCCAGACCCAGTACTTC; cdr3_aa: CASSLFSSVGRGIQTQYF
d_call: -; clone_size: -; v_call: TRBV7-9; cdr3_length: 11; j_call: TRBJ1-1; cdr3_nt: TGTGCCAGCGGCTTAGACGGTGAAGCTTTCTTT; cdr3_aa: CASGLDGEAFF
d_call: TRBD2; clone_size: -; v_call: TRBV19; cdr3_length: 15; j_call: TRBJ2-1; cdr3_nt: TGTGCCAGTTCTCGGACTAGCGGGAATCGGAATGAGCAGTTCTTC; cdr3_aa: CASSRTSGNRNEQFF
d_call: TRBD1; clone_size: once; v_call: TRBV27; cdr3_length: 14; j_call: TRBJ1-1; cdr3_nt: TGTGCCAGCAGCCCGGGACAGGGGATGACTGAAGCTTTCTTT; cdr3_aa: CASSPGQGMTEAFF
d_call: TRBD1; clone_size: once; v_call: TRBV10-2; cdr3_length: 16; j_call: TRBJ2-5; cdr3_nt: TGCGCCAGCAGTGAGTTAGGGGGAAGGGGGCCAGAGACCCAGTACTTC; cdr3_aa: CASSELGGRGPETQYF
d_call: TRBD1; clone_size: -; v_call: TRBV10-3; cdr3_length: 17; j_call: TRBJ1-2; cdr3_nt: TGTGCCATCAGTGAAGGGGTAGGACAGGAGGCTAACTATGGCTACACCTTC; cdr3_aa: CAISEGVGQEANYGYTF
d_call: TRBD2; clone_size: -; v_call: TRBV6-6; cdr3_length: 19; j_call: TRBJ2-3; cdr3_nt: TGTGCCAGCAGTCCGGGACCTATATTTCGGCGGGAGCGTGCAGATACGCAGTATTTT; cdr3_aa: CASSPGPIFRRERADTQYF
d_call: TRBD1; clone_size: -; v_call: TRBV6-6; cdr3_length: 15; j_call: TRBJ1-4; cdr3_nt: TGTGCCAGCAGTTATCCTGGACAGGGGGAGGAAAAACTGTTTTTT; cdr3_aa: CASSYPGQGEEKLFF
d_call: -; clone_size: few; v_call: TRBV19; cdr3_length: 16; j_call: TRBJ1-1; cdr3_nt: TGTGCCAGTAGTGAGATAGGACAGCCATGGAACACTGAAGCTTTCTTT; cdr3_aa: CASSEIGQPWNTEAFF
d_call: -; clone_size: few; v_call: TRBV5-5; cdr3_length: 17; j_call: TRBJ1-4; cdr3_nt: TGTGCCAGCAGCTTTCGAGAGGCCACCGGGGTTAATGAAAAACTGTTTTTT; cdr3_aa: CASSFREATGVNEKLFF
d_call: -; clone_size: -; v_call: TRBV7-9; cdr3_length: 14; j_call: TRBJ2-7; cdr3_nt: TGTGCCAGCAGCTTAAATCTTCCTAGGTCCGAGCAGTACTTC; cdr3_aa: CASSLNLPRSEQYF
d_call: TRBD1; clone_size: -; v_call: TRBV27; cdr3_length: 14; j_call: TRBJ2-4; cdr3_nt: TGTGCCAGCAGACAGACAGGGGTCATTGGGATTCAGTACTTC; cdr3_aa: CASRQTGVIGIQYF
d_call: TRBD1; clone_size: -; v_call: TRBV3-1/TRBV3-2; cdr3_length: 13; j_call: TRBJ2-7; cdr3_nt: TGTGCCAGCAGCTCCGGACAGGACTACGAGCAGTACTTC; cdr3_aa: CASSSGQDYEQYF
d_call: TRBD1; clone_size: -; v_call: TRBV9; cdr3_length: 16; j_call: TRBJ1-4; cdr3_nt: TGTGCCAGCAGCGTCGGACAGGGGGATCCTAATGAAAAACTGTTTTTT; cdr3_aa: CASSVGQGDPNEKLFF
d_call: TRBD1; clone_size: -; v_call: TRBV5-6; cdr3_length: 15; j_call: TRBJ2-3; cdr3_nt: TGTGCCAGCAGCTTCCGGACAGGGTGGGCAGATACGCAGTATTTT; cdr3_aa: CASSFRTGWADTQYF
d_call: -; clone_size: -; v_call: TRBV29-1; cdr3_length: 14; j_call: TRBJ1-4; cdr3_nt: TGCAGCGTTGTAGACGGCGGTCGAGGGGAAAAACTGTTTTTT; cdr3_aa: CSVVDGGRGEKLFF
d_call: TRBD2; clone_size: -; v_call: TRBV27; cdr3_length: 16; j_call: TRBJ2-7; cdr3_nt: TGTGCCAGCAGTTCTTTTAAATGGGCTAGCGGATACGAGCAGTACTTC; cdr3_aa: CASSSFKWASGYEQYF
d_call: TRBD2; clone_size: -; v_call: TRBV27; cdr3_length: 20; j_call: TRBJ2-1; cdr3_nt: TGTGCCAGCAGTTTAAAGGGACTAGCGGGCCTGAGGGGCTCCTACAATGAGCAGTTCTTC; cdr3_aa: CASSLKGLAGLRGSYNEQFF
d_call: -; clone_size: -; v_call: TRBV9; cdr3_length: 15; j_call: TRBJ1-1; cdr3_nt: TGTGCCAGCAGCCCCCATGGGGCCGGGAACACTGAAGCTTTCTTT; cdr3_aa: CASSPHGAGNTEAFF
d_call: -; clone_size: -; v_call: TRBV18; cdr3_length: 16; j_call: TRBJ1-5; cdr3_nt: TGTGCCAGCTCACCTTCAGCGGGAAATAGCAATCAGCCCCAGCATTTT; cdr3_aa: CASSPSAGNSNQPQHF
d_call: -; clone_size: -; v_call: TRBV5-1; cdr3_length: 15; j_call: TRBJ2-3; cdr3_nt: TGCGCCAGCAGCTTTAATGGGCGGGCCACAGATACGCAGTATTTT; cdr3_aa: CASSFNGRATDTQYF
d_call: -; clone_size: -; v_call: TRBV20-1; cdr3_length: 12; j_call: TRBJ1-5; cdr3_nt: TGCAGTGCTAGTCCTAGAGATCAGCCCCAGCATTTT; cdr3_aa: CSASPRDQPQHF
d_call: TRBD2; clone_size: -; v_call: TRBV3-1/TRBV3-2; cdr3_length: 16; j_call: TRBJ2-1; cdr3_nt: TGTGCCAGCAGCCCCGTGGCTAGCGGGAGGGCCCATGAGCAGTTCTTC; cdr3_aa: CASSPVASGRAHEQFF
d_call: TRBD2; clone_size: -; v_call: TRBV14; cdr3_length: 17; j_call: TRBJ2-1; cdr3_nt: TGTGCCAGCAGCCTTACTAGCGGGAGGGCCACGGGTGGTGAGCAGTTCTTC; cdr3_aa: CASSLTSGRATGGEQFF
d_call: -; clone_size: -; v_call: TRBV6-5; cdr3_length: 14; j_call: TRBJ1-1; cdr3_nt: TGTGCCAGCAGTTACTCCCCCGTGAACACTGAAGCTTTCTTT; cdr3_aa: CASSYSPVNTEAFF
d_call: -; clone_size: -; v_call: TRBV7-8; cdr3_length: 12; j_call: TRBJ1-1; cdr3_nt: TGTGCCAGCAGCTTCCCTCGGACTGAAGCTTTCTTT; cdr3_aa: CASSFPRTEAFF
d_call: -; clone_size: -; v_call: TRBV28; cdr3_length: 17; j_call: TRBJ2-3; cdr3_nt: TGTGCCAGCAGTTTACGGAGCGGGCCTAGCTCCCCCGATACGCAGTATTTT; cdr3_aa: CASSLRSGPSSPDTQYF
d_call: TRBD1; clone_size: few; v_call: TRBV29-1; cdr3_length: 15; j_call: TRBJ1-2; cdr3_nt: TGCAGCGTTGACACGAGCGGACAGGGAAACTATGGCTACACCTTC; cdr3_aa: CSVDTSGQGNYGYTF
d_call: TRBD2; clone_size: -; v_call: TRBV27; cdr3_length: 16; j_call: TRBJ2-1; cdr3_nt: TGTGCCAGCAGTTTATCGGGGCTAGCGGCCAGGGCAGGGCAGTTCTTC; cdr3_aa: CASSLSGLAARAGQFF
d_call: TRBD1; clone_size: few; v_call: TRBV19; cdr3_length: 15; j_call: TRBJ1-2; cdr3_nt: TGTGCCAGTACAGATGGGGGGACAGTCAACTATGGCTACACCTTC; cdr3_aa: CASTDGGTVNYGYTF
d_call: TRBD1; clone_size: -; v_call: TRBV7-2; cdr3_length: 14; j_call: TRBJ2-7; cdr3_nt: TGTGCCAGCAGCTCAAGGACAGGGATCTACGAGCAGTACTTC; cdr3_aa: CASSSRTGIYEQYF
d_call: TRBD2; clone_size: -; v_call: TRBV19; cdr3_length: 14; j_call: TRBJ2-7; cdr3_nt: TGTGCCTCCTCCCCGGGGGGGAGCTCCTACGAGCAGTACTTC; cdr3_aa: CASSPGGSSYEQYF
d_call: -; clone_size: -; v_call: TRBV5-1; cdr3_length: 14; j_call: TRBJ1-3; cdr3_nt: TGCGCCAGCAGCTTAGGGGCGGCTGGAAACACCATATATTTT; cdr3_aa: CASSLGAAGNTIYF
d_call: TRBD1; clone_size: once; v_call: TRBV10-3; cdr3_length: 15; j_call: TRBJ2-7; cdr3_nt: TGTGCCATCAGGGGGACAGGGGATGTATCCTACGAGCAGTACTTC; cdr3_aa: CAIRGTGDVSYEQYF
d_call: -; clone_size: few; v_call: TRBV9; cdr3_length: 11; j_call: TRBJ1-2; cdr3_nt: TGTGCCAGCGGTGGGCCTTATGGCTACACCTTC; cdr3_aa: CASGGPYGYTF
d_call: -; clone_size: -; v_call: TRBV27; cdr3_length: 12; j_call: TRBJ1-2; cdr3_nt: TGTGCCAGCATGTCGGGGTACTATGGCTACACCTTC; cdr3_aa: CASMSGYYGYTF